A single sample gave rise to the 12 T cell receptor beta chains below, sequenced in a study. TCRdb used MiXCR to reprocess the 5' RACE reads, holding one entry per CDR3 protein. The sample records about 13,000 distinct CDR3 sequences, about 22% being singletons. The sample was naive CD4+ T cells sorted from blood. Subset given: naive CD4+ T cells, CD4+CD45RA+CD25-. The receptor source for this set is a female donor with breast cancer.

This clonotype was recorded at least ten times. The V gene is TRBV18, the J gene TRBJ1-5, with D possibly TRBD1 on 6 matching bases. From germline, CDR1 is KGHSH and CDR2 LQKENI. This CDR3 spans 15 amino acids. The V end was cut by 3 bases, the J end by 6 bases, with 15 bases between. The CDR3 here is CASSPTDSLAQPQHF. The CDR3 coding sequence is TGTGCCAGCTCACCCACGGACAGTCTGGCTCAGCCCCAGCATTTT.

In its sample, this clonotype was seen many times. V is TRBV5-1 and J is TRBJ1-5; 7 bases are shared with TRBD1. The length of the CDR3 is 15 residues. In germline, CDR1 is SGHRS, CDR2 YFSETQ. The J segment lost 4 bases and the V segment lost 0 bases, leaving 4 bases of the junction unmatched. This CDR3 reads CASSLGDRENQPQHF. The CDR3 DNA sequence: TGCGCCAGCAGCTTGGGTGACAGGGAGAATCAGCCCCAGCATTTT.

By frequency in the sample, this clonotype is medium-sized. The CDR3 sequence is CAISRDRGLGTGELFF. The CDR3 DNA sequence: TGTGCCATCAGTCGGGACAGGGGGCTGGGCACCGGGGAGCTGTTTTTT. This chain connects TRBV10-3 to TRBJ2-2, with 12 bases lining up with TRBD1. The V segment lost 5 bases and the J segment 4 bases; nucleotides outside the gene matches: 5. Looked up from germline, CDR1 is ENHRY and CDR2 is SYGVKD. CDR3 length: 16 amino acids.

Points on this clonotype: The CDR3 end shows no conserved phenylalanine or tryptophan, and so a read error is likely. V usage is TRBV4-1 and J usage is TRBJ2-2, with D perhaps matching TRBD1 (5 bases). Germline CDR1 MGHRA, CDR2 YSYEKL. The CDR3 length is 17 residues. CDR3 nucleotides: TGCGCCAGTAGCCTAACCTTTGGGGCAGGGAACACCGGGGAGCTGTTTTCT. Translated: CASSLTFGAGNTGELFS.

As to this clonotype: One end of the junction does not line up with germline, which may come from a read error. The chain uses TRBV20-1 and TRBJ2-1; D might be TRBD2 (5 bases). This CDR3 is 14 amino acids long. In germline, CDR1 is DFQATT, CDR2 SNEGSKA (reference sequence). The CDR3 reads CGATVATSYNKQFF. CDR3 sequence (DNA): TGCGGTGCGACCGTAGCGACCTCCTACAATAAGCAGTTCTTC.

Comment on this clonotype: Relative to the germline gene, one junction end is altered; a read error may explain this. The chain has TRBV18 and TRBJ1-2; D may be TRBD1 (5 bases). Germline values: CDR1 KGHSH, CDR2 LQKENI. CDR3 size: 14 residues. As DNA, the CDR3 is TGTGCCAGCTCGGCGGGGGAAGGGATCTATGGCCACACCTTC. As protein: CASSAGEGIYGHTF.

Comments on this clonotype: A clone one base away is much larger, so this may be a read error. The CDR3 DNA is TGTGCCACCGGTGATTCCGGACAGGCGATAGATACGCAGTATTTT. As protein: CATGDSGQAIDTQYF. J is TRBJ2-3 and V is TRBV24-1; TRBD1 matches 7 bases. The CDR3 sequence is 15 residues long. Germline V gives CDR1 KGHDR, CDR2 SFDVKD.

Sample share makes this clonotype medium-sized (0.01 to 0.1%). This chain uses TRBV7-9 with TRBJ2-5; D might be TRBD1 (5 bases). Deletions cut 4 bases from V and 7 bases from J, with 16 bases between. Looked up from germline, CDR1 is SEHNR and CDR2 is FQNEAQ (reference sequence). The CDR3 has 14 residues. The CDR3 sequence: CASSSMTAQVTQYF. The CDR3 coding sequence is TGTGCCAGCAGCTCGATGACAGCCCAGGTGACCCAGTACTTC.

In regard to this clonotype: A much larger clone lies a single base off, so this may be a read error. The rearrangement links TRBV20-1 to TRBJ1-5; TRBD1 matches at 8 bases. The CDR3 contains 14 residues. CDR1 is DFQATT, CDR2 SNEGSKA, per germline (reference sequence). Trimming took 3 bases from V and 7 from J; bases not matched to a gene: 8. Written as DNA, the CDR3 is TGCAGTGCTAGTCGGGACAGGAGGGACCAGCCCCAGCATTTT. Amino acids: CSASRDRRDQPQHF.

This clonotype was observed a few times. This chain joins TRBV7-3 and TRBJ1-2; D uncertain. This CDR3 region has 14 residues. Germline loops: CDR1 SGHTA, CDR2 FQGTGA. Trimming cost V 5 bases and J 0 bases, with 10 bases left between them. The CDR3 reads CASSPGLSNYGYTF. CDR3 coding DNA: TGTGCCAGCAGCCCCGGCTTATCTAACTATGGCTACACCTTC. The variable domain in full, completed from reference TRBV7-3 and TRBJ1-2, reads GAGVSQTPSNKVTEKGKYVELRCDPISGHTALYWYRQSLGQGPEFLIYFQGTGAADDSGLPNDRFFAVRPEGSVSTLKIQRTERGDSAVYLCASSPGLSNYGYTFGSGTRLTVV.

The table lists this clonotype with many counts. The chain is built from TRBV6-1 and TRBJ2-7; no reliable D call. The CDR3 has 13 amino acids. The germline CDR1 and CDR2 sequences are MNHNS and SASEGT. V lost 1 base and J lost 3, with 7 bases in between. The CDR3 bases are TGTGCCAGCAGTGAAGGAAGATACTACGAGCAGTACTTC. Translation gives CASSEGRYYEQYF.

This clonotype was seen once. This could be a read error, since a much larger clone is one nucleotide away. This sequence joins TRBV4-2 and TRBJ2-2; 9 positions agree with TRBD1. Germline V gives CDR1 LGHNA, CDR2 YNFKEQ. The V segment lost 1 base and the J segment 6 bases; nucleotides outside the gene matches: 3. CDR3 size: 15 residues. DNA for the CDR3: TGTGCCAGCAGCCAAGGGACAGGGGACGCCGGGGAGCTGTTTTTT. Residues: CASSQGTGDAGELFF.